The clone carrying this TCR beta chain was seen many times. Its cognate antigen is unknown. This entry comes from a study of molecular identifiers for immune sequencing clone quantification. Study in general: Replicate experiments took RNA from roughly 20,000 or 100,000 naive CD8 cells, divided it five ways and sequenced four.

Sorting defined naive CD8 T cells as CD8+CD4-CCR7+CD45RA+. Study-wide points: Clonotypes topping 20 RNA copies carried over 97% of effector molecules but under 1% of naive ones.

Previously described methods and listed TCR primers were employed for the bulk TCR libraries. TCRdb recomputed calls from the PCR reads with MiXCR, one row per CDR3 protein. This repertoire shows a few hundred thousand distinct CDR3 sequences, 24% found once; its top ten account for around 0.76%. Trimming stripped 3 bases from V and 1 base from J, with 13 bases between. The germline gives CDR1 SQVTM, CDR2 ANQGSEA. This CDR3 contains 16 residues. This chain links TRBV29-1 with TRBJ2-6; perhaps D is TRBD1 or TRBD2 (5 bases each). The sequencing sample was made of naive CD8+ T cells from blood, with Jurkat cell RNA spiked in. The sample's subset: FACS-sorted CD8+CD4-CCR7+CD45RA+ naive T cells. This receptor was obtained from a human donor in good health. Some libraries in this study had Jurkat cell RNA spiked in. CDR3 amino acids: CSVEGTNSSGANVLTF. CDR3 nucleotides: TGCAGCGTTGAGGGGACGAATTCATCTGGGGCCAACGTCCTGACTTTC.